This is a list of T cell receptor beta chains from one sample in a study of blood T cell repertoires in COVID-19. Data came from immunoSEQ multiplex PCR; TCRdb stores just in-frame clones and leaves some out. Of some 4,000 clones in the sample, over 80% were seen once. The sequencing sample was made of peripheral blood. These receptors came from a man aged 45-65 years with active COVID-19. Each CDR3 is given without its conserved first and last residue.

>TRBJ2-5|TRBV28
ASSLYGSGEETQY
>TRBJ2-1|TRBV4-1
ASSHLLAGGSYNEQF
>TRBJ2-7|TRBV27
ASSKTGLSSYEQY
>TRBJ2-7|TRBV4-2
ASSQDIAYEQY
>TRBJ2-7|TRBV11-1
ASSLGGQSSYEQY
>TRBJ2-3|TRBV5-1
ASSPWEADTQY
>TRBJ2-5|TRBV18
ASSPQRTTQETQY
>TRBJ1-3|TRBV28
ASSIFRDSGGTIY
>TRBJ2-2|TRBV13
ASSSRFGELF
>TRBJ2-3|TRBV7-2
ASSLGRGPDTQY
>TRBJ1-2|TRBV9
ASSLTGGQGYT
>TRBJ2-5|TRBV11-2
ASSFMRTRGETQY
>TRBJ2-4|TRBV11-2
ASSPGGLAKNIQY
>TRBJ1-5|TRBV2
ASTDVSGNQPQH
>TRBJ2-1|TRBV11-3
ASSSRQGEDEQF
>TRBJ2-7|TRBV15
ATSRDPWDRGTYEQY
>TRBJ1-6|TRBV2
ASSTGTNNSPLH
>TRBJ2-7|TRBV30
AWSRASGRVANSYEQY
>TRBJ2-1|TRBV18
ASSPQGNEQF
>TRBJ2-1|TRBV3-1/TRBV3-2
ASSSSTSNEQF
>TRBJ2-2|TRBV12-3/TRBV12-4
ASTRTGELF
>TRBJ2-1|TRBV5-6
ASSGGQVRSVSEQF
>TRBJ2-7|TRBV30
AWSAPGRSYEQY
>TRBJ2-7|TRBV11-1
ASSLIAIAAEQY
>TRBJ1-2|TRBV4-1
ASSQTAGGGYT
>TRBJ2-7|TRBV7-8
ASTTQTGMYEQY
>TRBJ2-7|TRBV6-1
ASSEEGRGPTYEQY
>TRBJ1-1|TRBV7-3
ASSQGIIGNTEAF
>TRBJ1-4|TRBV6-2/TRBV6-3
ASSWRDPNEKLF
>TRBJ1-1|TRBV5-1
ASKADKANTEAF
>TRBJ2-1|TRBV6-5
ASSPGAGEFDEQF
>TRBJ2-7|TRBV30
AVPGTSGQYEQY
>TRBJ1-1|TRBV28
ASSPAGTAGDTEAF
>TRBJ1-2|TRBV10-1
ASRGGFWAGGVYGYT
>TRBJ1-2|TRBV3-1/TRBV3-2
ASSLSTGYYGYT
>TRBJ2-7|TRBV15
ATSRDRRAGEQY
>TRBJ1-4|TRBV28
ASSFFTGSEKLF
>TRBJ2-1|TRBV11-2
ASSPQRSSYNEQF
>TRBJ2-1|TRBV4-3
ASSSWAGVSNEQF
>TRBJ2-4|TRBV5-4
ASSRGTGGMNIQY
>TRBJ2-1|TRBV7-2
ASSQRSVDEQF